Sequencing of this T cell receptor beta chain was carried out in a study of blood T cells in healthy people across ages. The CDR3 loop spans 17 amino acids. The junction had 16 bases not matched to a gene; V was cut back by 0 bases and J by 11 bases. Germline-derived CDR1 and CDR2 are SGHAT and FQNNGV. Donors ranged from about 6 to 95 years old and were healthy Caucasians in Russia. A second PCR of about 7 to 12 cycles used a sample-barcoded 5' primer and a J-beta primer mix. TCRdb fed the 5' RACE reads into MiXCR, producing one record per CDR3 protein. Found here are about 1.6 million distinct CDR3 sequences, almost 35% of them singletons; the top ten hold 11%.

V gene TRBV11-2 combines with J gene TRBJ2-5; 9 bases match TRBD2. The receptor was isolated from a woman aged 25 to 45 in good health. The sequencing input was blood. DNA of the CDR3: TGTGCCAGCAGCTTAGACCTGGCGGGAGGGCCACACAATGAGCAGTACTTC. It encodes CASSLDLAGGPHNEQYF. Drawing the rest from reference TRBV11-2 and TRBJ2-5, the complete variable domain is EAGVAQSPRYKIIEKRQSVAFWCNPISGHATLYWYQQILGQGPKLLIQFQNNGVVDDSQLPKDRFSAERLKGVDSTLKIQPAKLEDSAVYLCASSLDLAGGPHNEQYFGPGTRLLVL.